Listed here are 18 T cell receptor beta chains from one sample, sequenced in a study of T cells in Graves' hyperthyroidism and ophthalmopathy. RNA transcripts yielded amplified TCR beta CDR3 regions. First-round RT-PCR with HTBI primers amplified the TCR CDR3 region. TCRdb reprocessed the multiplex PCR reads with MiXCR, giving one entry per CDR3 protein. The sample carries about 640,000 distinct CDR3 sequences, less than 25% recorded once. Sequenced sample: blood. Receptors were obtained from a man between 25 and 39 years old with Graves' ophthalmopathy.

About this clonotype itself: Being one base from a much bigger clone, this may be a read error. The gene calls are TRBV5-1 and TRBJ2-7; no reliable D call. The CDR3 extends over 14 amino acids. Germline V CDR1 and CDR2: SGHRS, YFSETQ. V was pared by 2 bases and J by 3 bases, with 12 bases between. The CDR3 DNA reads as TGCGCCAGCAGCTTCGGACGGGTAAACTACGAGCAGTACTTC. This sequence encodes CASSFGRVNYEQYF.

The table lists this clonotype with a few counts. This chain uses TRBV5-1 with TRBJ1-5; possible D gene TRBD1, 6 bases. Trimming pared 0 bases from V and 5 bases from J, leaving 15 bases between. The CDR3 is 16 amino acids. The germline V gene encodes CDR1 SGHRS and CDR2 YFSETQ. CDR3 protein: CASSLDGVGGDQPQHF. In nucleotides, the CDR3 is TGCGCCAGCAGCTTGGATGGTGTAGGGGGAGATCAGCCCCAGCATTTT.

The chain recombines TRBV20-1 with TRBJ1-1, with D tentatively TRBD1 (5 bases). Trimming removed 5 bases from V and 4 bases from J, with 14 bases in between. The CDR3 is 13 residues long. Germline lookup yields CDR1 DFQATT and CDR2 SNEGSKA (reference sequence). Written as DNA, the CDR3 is TGCAGTGCTCCCGGGGGTGGAGTCACTGAAGCTTTCTTT. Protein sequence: CSAPGGGVTEAFF.

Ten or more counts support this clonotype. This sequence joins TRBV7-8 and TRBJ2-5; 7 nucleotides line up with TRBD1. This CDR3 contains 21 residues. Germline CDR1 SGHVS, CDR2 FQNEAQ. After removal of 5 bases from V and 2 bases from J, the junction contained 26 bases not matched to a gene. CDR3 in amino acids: CASSSPDDGTVDSGWQETQYF. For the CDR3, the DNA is TGTGCCAGCAGCAGCCCCGATGACGGGACAGTCGATTCAGGATGGCAAGAGACCCAGTACTTC.

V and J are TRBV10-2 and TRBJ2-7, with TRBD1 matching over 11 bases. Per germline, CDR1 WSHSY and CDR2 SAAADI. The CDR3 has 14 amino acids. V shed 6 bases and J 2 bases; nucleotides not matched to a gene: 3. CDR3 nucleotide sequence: TGCGCCAGCAGAGGACAGGGGGCCACCTACGAGCAGTACTTC. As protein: CASRGQGATYEQYF.

This CDR3 is CASNQMLGSPLHF. CDR3 nucleotides: TGTGCCAGTAACCAGATGTTAGGGTCACCCCTCCACTTT. This chain links TRBV6-2 or TRBV6-3 with TRBJ1-6, with D hard to call. Germline V gene sequence: CDR1 MNHEY, CDR2 SVGEGT. The CDR3 is 13 amino acids. V shed 9 bases and J shed 10 bases, with 16 bases lying between them.

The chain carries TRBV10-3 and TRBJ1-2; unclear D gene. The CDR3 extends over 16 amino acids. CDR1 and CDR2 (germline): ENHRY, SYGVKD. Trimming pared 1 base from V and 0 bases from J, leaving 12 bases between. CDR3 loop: CAISELETVANYGYTF. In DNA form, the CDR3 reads TGTGCCATCAGTGAGTTGGAAACGGTAGCTAACTATGGCTACACCTTC.

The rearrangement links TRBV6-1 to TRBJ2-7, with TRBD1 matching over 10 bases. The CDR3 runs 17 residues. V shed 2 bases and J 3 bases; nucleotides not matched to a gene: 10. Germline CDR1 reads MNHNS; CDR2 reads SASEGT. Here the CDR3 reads CASSEYSRTGGSYEQYF. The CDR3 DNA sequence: TGTGCCAGCAGTGAATATTCGAGGACAGGGGGGAGCTACGAGCAGTACTTC.

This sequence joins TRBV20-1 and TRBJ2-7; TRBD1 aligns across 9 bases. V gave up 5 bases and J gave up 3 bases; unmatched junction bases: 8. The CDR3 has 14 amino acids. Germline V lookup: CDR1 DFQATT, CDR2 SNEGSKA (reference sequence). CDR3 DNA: TGCAGTGCTCTTACCGGGACAGGGTACTACGAGCAGTACTTC. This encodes CSALTGTGYYEQYF.

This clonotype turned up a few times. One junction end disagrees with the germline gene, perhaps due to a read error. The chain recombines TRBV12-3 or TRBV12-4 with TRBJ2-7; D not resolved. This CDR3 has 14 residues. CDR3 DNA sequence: TGTGCCAGCAGCTTAGAGTATCCTCCTAACGAGCAGTACTTC. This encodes CASSLEYPPNEQYF.

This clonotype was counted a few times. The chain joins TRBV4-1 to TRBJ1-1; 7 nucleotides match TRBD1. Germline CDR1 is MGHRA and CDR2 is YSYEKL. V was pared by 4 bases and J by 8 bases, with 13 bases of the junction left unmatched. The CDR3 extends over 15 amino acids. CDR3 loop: CASSPRDRGTTEAFF. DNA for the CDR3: TGCGCCAGCAGCCCCCGGGACAGAGGGACCACGGAAGCTTTCTTT.

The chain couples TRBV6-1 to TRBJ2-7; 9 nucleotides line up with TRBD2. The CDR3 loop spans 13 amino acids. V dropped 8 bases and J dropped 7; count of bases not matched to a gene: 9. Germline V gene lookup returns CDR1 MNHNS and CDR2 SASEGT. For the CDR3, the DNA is TGTGCCAGCGGGACTAGCTCAACCCGGGAGCAGTACTTC. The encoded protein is CASGTSSTREQYF.

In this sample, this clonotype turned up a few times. CDR3 in amino acids: CASSHETGQQETQYF. The CDR3 DNA is TGTGCCAGCAGCCATGAAACGGGACAGCAAGAGACCCAGTACTTC. V gene TRBV14 combines with J gene TRBJ2-5; 7 bases match TRBD1. Germline CDR1 and CDR2: SGHDN and FVKESK. V shed 3 bases, J shed 2 bases, and the junction held 6 bases outside the gene matches. The CDR3 runs to 15 residues.

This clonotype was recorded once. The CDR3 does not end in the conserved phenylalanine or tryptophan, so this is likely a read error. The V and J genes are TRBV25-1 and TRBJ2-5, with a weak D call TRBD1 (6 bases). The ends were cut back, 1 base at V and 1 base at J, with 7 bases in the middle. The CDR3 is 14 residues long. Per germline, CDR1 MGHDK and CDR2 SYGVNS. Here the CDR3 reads CASSELGAQETQYL. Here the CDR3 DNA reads TGTGCCAGCAGTGAATTGGGGGCCCAAGAGACCCAGTACCTC.

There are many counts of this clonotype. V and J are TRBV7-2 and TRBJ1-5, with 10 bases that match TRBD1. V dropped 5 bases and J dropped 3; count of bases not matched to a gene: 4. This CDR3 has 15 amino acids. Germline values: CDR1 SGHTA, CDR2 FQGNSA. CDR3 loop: CASSPGQGNNQPQHF. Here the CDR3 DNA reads TGTGCCAGCAGCCCGGGACAGGGGAACAATCAGCCCCAGCATTTT.

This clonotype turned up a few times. This CDR3 reads CATSAPDGTYNEQFF. As DNA, the CDR3 is TGTGCCACCAGTGCTCCGGACGGAACTTACAATGAGCAGTTCTTC. The chain combines TRBV24-1 with TRBJ2-1; no reliable D call. This CDR3 spans 15 amino acids. The V gene lost 5 bases and the J gene lost 4 bases, with 14 bases spanning the gap. CDR1 is KGHDR, CDR2 SFDVKD, per germline.

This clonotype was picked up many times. As DNA, the CDR3 is TGTGCCAGCAGCGTAGGGGGACTAGCGGGAGGCAATGAGCAGTTCTTC. Translating gives CASSVGGLAGGNEQFF. The V gene is TRBV9, the J gene TRBJ2-1, with TRBD2 matching 15 bases. V gave up 0 bases and J gave up 6 bases; unmatched junction bases: 1. The CDR3 consists of 16 residues. Germline-derived CDR1 and CDR2 are SGDLS and YYNGEE.

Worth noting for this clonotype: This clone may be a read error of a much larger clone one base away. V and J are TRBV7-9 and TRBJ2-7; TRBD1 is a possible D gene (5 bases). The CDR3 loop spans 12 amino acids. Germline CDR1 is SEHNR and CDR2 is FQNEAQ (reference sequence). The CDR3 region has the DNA TGTGCCTGCAGCCGGTCAGGGTACGAGCAGTACTTC. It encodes CACSRSGYEQYF.